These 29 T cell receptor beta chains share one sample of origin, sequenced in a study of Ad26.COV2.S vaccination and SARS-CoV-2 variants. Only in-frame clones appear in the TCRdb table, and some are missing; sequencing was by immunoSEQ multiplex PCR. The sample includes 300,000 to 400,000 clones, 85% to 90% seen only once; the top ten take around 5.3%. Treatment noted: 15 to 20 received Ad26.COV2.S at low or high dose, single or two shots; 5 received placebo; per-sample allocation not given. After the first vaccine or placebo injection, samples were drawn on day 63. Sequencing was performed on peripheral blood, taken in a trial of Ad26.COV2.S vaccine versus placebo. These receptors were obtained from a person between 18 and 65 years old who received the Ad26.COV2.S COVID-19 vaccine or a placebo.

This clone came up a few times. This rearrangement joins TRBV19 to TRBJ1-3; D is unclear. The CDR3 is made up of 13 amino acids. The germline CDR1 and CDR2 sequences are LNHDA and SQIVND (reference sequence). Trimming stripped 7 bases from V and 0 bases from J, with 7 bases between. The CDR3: CASKADSGNTIYF. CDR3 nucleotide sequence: TGTGCCAGTAAAGCGGACTCTGGAAACACCATATATTTT.

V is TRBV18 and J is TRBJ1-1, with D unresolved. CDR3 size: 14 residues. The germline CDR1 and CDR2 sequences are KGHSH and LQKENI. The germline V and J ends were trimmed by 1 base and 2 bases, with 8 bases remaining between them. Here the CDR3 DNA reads TGTGCCAGCTCACCACTGTCGGCCAACACTGAAGCTTTCTTT. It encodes CASSPLSANTEAFF.

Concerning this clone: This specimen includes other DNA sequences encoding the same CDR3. The CDR3 DNA reads as TGTGCCAGTAGTATAGGGCAGGGTGGGAATCAGCCCCAGCATTTT. Protein product: CASSIGQGGNQPQHF. The chain recombines TRBV19 with TRBJ1-5; tentatively, D is TRBD1 (5 bases). Germline lookup yields CDR1 LNHDA and CDR2 SQIVND (reference sequence). There are 15 residues in the CDR3. The V end lost 1 base, the J end lost 4 bases, and 11 bases lay between the germline ends.

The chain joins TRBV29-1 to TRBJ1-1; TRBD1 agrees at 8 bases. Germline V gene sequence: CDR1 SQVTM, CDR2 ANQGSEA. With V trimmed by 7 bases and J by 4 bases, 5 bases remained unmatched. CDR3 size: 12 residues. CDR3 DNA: TGCAGCGCCCGGACAGGGCCCACTGAAGCTTTCTTT. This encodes CSARTGPTEAFF.

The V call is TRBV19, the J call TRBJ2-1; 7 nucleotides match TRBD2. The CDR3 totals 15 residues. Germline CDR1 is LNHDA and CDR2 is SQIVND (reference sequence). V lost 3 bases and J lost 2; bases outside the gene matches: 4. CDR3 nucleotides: TGTGCCAGTAGTATGTTGGGAGGGGCCTACAATGAGCAGTTCTTC. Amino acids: CASSMLGGAYNEQFF.

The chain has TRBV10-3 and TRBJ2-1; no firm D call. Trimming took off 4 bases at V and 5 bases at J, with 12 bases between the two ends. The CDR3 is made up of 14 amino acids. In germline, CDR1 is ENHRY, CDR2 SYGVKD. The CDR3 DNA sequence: TGTGCCATCAGTGCGGCCCAACGGGACAATGAGCAGTTCTTC. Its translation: CAISAAQRDNEQFF.

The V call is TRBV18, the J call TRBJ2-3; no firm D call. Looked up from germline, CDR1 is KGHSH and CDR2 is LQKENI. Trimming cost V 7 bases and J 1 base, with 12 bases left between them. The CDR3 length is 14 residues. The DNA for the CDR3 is TGTGCCAGCTTGAAGTCTACAGGCACAGATACGCAGTATTTT. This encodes CASLKSTGTDTQYF.

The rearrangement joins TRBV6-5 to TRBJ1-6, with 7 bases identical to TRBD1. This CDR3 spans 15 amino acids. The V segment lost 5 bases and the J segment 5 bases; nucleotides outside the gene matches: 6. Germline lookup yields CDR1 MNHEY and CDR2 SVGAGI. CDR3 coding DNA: TGTGCCAGCAGTAGCGGGACAGCCAATAATTCACCCCTCCACTTT. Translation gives CASSSGTANNSPLHF.

The CDR3 region has the DNA TGTGCCAGCAGCAATGGACAGGGTAGGGCCGGGGAGCTGTTTTTT. Translation gives CASSNGQGRAGELFF. The chain employs TRBV5-4 and TRBJ2-2; 8 bases fit TRBD1. The CDR3 has 15 amino acids. Per germline, CDR1 SGHNT and CDR2 YYREEE (reference sequence). Trimming took 4 bases from V and 6 from J; bases not matched to a gene: 8.

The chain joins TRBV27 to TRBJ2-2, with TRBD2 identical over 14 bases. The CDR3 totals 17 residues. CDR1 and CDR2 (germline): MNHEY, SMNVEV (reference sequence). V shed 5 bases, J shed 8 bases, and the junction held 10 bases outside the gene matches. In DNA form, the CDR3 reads TGTGCCAGCAGTCCTACTGGACTAGCGGGAGGTATAGGGGAGCTGTTTTTT. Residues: CASSPTGLAGGIGELFF.

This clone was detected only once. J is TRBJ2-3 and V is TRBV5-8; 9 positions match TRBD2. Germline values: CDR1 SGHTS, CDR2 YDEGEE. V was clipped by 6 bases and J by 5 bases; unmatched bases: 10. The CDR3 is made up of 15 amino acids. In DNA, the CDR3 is TGTGCCAGCACTGACGCTAGCGGGGTGATAGATACGCAGTATTTT. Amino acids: CASTDASGVIDTQYF.

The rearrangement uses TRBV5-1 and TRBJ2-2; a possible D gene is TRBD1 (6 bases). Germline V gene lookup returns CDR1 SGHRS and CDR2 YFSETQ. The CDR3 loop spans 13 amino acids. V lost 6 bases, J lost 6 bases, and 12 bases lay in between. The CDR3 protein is CASTEQGSGELFF. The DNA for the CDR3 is TGCGCCAGCACCGAACAGGGATCCGGGGAGCTGTTTTTT. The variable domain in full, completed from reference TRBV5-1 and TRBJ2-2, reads KAGVTQTPRYLIKTRGQQVTLSCSPISGHRSVSWYQQTPGQGLQFLFEYFSETQRNKGNFPGRFSGRQFSNSRSEMNVSTLELGDSALYLCASTEQGSGELFFGEGSRLTVL.

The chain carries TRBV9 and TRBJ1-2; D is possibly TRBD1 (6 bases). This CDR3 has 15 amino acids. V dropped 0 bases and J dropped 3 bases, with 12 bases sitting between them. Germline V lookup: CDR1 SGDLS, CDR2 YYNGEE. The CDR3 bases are TGTGCCAGCAGCGTAGCTGCAGGGGCCGACTATGGCTACACCTTC. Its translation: CASSVAAGADYGYTF.

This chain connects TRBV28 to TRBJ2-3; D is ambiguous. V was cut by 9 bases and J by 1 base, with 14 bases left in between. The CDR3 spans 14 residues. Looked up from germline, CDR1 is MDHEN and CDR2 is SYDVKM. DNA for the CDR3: TGTGCCAGTCAAGCAGGCCAACGCACAGATACGCAGTATTTT. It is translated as CASQAGQRTDTQYF.

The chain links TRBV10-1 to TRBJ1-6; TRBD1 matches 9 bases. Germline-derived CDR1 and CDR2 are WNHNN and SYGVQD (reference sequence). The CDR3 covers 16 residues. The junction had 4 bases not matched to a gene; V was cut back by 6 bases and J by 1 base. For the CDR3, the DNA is TGCGCCAGCAGGACCGGGACAGGGTCCTATAATTCACCCCTCCACTTT. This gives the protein CASRTGTGSYNSPLHF.

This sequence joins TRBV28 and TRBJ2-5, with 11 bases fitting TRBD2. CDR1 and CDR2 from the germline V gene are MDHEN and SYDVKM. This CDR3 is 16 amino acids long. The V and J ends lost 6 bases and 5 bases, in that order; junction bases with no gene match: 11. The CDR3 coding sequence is TGTGCCAGCAGCACCGGGACTAGCGGTCTGGTTGAGACCCAGTACTTC. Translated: CASSTGTSGLVETQYF.

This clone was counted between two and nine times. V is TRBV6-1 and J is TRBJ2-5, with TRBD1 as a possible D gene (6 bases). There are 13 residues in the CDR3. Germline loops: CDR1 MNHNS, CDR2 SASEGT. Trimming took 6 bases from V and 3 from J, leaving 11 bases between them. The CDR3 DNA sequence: TGTGCCAGCAGCCCTCGACAGGAAGAGACCCAGTACTTC. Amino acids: CASSPRQEETQYF.

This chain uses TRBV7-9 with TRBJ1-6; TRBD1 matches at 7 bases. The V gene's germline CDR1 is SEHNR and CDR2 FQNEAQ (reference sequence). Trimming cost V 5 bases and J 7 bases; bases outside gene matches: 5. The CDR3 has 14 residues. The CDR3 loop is CASSLTGRNSPLHF. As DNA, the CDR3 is TGTGCCAGCAGCCTGACAGGGAGAAATTCACCCCTCCACTTT.

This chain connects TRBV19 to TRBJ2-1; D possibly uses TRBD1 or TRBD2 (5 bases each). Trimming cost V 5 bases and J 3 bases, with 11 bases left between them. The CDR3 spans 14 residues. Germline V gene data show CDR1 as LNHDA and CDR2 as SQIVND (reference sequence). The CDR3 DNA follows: TGTGCCAGTAGTCTCCAGGGAGACTACAATGAGCAGTTCTTC. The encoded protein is CASSLQGDYNEQFF. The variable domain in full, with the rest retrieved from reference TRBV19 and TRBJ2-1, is DGGITQSPKYLFRKEGQNVTLSCEQNLNHDAMYWYRQDPGQGLRLIYYSQIVNDFQKGDIAEGYSVSREKKESFPLTVTSAQKNPTAFYLCASSLQGDYNEQFFGPGTRLTVL.

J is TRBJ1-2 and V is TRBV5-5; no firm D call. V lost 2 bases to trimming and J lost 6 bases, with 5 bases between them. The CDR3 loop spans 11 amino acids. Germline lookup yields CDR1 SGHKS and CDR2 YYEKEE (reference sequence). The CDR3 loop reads CASSLTHGYTF. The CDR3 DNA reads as TGTGCCAGCAGCTTAACTCATGGCTACACCTTC.

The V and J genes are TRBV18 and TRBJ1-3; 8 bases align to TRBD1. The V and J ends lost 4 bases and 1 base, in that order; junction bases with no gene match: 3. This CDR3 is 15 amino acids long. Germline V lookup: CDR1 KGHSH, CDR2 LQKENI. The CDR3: CASSQTGGSGNTIYF. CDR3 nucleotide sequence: TGTGCCAGCTCACAAACAGGGGGATCTGGAAACACCATATATTTT.

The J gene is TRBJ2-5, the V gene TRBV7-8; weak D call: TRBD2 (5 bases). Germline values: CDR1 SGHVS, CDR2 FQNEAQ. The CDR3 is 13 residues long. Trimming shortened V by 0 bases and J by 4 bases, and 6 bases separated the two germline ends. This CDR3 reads CASSLAGRETQYF. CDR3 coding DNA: TGTGCCAGCAGCTTAGCGGGGAGAGAGACCCAGTACTTC.

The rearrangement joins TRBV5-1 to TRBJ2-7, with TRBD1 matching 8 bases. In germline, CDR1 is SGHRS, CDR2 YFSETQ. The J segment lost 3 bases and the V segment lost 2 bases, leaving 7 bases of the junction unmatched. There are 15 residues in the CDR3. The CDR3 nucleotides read TGCGCCAGCAGCTTAGGGACAGGAGGATTCTACGAGCAGTACTTC. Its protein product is CASSLGTGGFYEQYF. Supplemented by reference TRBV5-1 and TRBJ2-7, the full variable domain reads KAGVTQTPRYLIKTRGQQVTLSCSPISGHRSVSWYQQTPGQGLQFLFEYFSETQRNKGNFPGRFSGRQFSNSRSEMNVSTLELGDSALYLCASSLGTGGFYEQYFGPGTRLTVT.

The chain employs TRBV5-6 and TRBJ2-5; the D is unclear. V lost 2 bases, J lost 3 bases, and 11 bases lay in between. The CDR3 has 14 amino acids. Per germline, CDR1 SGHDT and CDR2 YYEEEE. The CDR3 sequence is CASSLAGYEETQYF. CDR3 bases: TGTGCCAGCAGCTTAGCCGGGTATGAAGAGACCCAGTACTTC. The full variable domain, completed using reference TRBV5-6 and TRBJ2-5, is DAGVTQSPTHLIKTRGQQVTLRCSPKSGHDTVSWYQQALGQGPQFIFQYYEEEERQRGNFPDRFSGHQFPNYSSELNVNALLLGDSALYLCASSLAGYEETQYFGPGTRLLVL.

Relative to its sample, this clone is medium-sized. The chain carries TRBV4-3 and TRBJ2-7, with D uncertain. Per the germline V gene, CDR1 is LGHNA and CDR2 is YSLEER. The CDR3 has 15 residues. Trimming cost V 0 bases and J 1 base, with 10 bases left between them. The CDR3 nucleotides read TGCGCCAGCAGCCAAGAGGCACACCAATCCTACGAGCAGTACTTC. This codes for CASSQEAHQSYEQYF.

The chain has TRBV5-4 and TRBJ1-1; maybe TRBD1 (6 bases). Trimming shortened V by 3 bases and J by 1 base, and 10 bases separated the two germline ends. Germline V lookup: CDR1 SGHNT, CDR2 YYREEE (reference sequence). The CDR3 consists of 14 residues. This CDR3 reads CASSSGQTNTEAFF. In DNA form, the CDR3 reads TGTGCCAGCAGCTCTGGACAGACGAACACTGAAGCTTTCTTT.

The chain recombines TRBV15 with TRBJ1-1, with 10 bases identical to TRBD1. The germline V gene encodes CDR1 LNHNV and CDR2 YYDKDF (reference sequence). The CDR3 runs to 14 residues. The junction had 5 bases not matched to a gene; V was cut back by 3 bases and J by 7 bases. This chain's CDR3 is CATSRSGTGDEAFF. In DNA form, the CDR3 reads TGTGCCACCAGCAGGTCCGGGACAGGGGATGAAGCTTTCTTT.

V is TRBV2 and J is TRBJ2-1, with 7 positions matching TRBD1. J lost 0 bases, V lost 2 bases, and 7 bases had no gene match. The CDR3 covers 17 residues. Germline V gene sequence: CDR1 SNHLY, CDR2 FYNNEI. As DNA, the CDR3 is TGTGCCAGCAGTGAACAGACAGGGCTAGGCTCCTACAATGAGCAGTTCTTC. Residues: CASSEQTGLGSYNEQFF.

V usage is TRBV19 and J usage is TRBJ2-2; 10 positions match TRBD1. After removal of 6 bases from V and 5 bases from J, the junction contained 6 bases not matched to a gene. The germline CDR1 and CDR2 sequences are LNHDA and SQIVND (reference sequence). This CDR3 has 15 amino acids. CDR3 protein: CASRTGQGVTGELFF. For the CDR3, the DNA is TGTGCCAGTAGAACAGGACAGGGGGTAACCGGGGAGCTGTTTTTT.